This is a list of T cell receptor beta chains from one sample in a study of human T cells and chemical hapten exposure. TCRdb re-analysed the RACE reads in MiXCR, keeping a single row per CDR3 protein. The sample has roughly 74,000 distinct CDR3 sequences, 32% seen once. The material sequenced was whole blood, taken in connection with sensitization to the hapten diphenylcyclopropenone (DPC). The source of these receptors is a middle-aged man with alopecia areata. Some clones in this sample may be carry-over from other donors' samples. Each CDR3 is given with its conserved first and last residue.

V gene: TRBV20-1; J gene: TRBJ2-3; CDR3 protein: CSAFWGADTQYF
V gene: TRBV4-2; J gene: TRBJ1-5; CDR3 protein: CASSQDRDNQPQHF
V gene: TRBV6-2/TRBV6-3; J gene: TRBJ2-7; CDR3 protein: CASSYIGTAPTYEQYF
V gene: TRBV20-1; J gene: TRBJ1-2; CDR3 protein: CSARGGIGRDLYGYTF
V gene: TRBV28; J gene: TRBJ2-1; CDR3 protein: CASSLSPGGPYEQFF
V gene: TRBV12-3/TRBV12-4; J gene: TRBJ2-5; CDR3 protein: CASSPLRWETQYF
V gene: TRBV20-1; J gene: TRBJ2-4; CDR3 protein: CSAREGAAKNIQYF
V gene: TRBV10-3; J gene: TRBJ2-1; CDR3 protein: CAISLTSATYNEQFF
V gene: TRBV5-1; J gene: TRBJ1-1; CDR3 protein: CASSLGPGNTEAFF
V gene: TRBV7-9; J gene: TRBJ1-1; CDR3 protein: CASSQASVLNTEAFF
V gene: TRBV2; J gene: TRBJ2-7; CDR3 protein: CASTERGPNEQYF
V gene: TRBV9; J gene: TRBJ2-7; CDR3 protein: CASSVAVGKPFEQYF
V gene: TRBV20-1; J gene: TRBJ2-3; CDR3 protein: CSAHRAGGTDTQYF
V gene: TRBV6-5; J gene: TRBJ2-5; CDR3 protein: CASSYGTGVISETQYF
V gene: TRBV6-1; J gene: TRBJ2-3; CDR3 protein: CASSEVRFPSGSLQTDTQYF
V gene: TRBV5-1; J gene: TRBJ2-7; CDR3 protein: CASSLPGLSREQYF
V gene: TRBV6-5; J gene: TRBJ2-1; CDR3 protein: CASSYSGPGWGEQFF
V gene: TRBV15; J gene: TRBJ2-5; CDR3 protein: CATSRGVGASGTQETQYF
V gene: TRBV20-1; J gene: TRBJ2-7; CDR3 protein: CSASGSGSGGGYEQYF
V gene: TRBV29-1; J gene: TRBJ2-1; CDR3 protein: CSVPRGSGEQFF
V gene: TRBV5-6; J gene: TRBJ2-3; CDR3 protein: CASSLAPLLAGYTDTQYF
V gene: TRBV6-2/TRBV6-3; J gene: TRBJ2-7; CDR3 protein: CASRTSGSKEQYF
V gene: TRBV11-2; J gene: TRBJ1-1; CDR3 protein: CASSLAGQSTEAFF
V gene: TRBV5-4; J gene: TRBJ1-6; CDR3 protein: CASNNFVGTGGNSPLHF
V gene: TRBV6-5; J gene: TRBJ2-3; CDR3 protein: CASSYPNTDTQYF
V gene: TRBV7-4; J gene: TRBJ2-7; CDR3 protein: CASSSYNGSGSWISYEQYF
V gene: TRBV20-1; J gene: TRBJ1-5; CDR3 protein: CSASRTGSNQPQHF
V gene: TRBV12-3/TRBV12-4; J gene: TRBJ2-5; CDR3 protein: CASSFRSGTGIAQETQYF
V gene: TRBV20-1; J gene: TRBJ2-7; CDR3 protein: CSARGGGQGEFYEQYF
V gene: TRBV12-3/TRBV12-4; J gene: TRBJ1-1; CDR3 protein: CASSSHGGQMNTEAFF
V gene: TRBV6-2/TRBV6-3; J gene: TRBJ1-5; CDR3 protein: CASRLGDSNQPQHF
V gene: TRBV14; J gene: TRBJ2-5; CDR3 protein: CASAVGLQETQYF
V gene: TRBV7-7; J gene: TRBJ2-7; CDR3 protein: CASSLEKTASGPLEQYF
V gene: TRBV28; J gene: TRBJ2-7; CDR3 protein: CASSFRRTYEQYF
V gene: TRBV28; J gene: TRBJ2-7; CDR3 protein: CASSFRGQDYEQYF
V gene: TRBV6-2/TRBV6-3; J gene: TRBJ2-1; CDR3 protein: CASSPTLSTEQFF
V gene: TRBV29-1; J gene: TRBJ2-7; CDR3 protein: CSVAVGQGSEQYF
V gene: TRBV7-7; J gene: TRBJ2-5; CDR3 protein: CASSLDGVETQYF
V gene: TRBV20-1; J gene: TRBJ2-1; CDR3 protein: CSARDHDSPLGNEQFF
V gene: TRBV28; J gene: TRBJ1-2; CDR3 protein: CAIRQGGLYGYTF
V gene: TRBV20-1; J gene: TRBJ2-1; CDR3 protein: CSATGTANEQFF
V gene: TRBV7-9; J gene: TRBJ1-1; CDR3 protein: CASSPQLGTGPSPEAFF
V gene: TRBV11-2; J gene: TRBJ1-4; CDR3 protein: CASGGGKANEKLFF
V gene: TRBV27; J gene: TRBJ1-1; CDR3 protein: CASALTGAEGTEAFF
V gene: TRBV6-1; J gene: TRBJ2-3; CDR3 protein: CASEDLSDTQYF
V gene: TRBV2; J gene: TRBJ2-2; CDR3 protein: CASSEARSVIGELFF
V gene: TRBV28; J gene: TRBJ1-6; CDR3 protein: CASSLEGVNSPLHF
V gene: TRBV5-1; J gene: TRBJ1-1; CDR3 protein: CASSRRAREGNTEAFF
V gene: TRBV3-1; J gene: TRBJ2-6; CDR3 protein: CASSQDLGGKGANVLTF
V gene: TRBV20-1; J gene: TRBJ2-1; CDR3 protein: CSAASESYNEQFF
V gene: TRBV29-1; J gene: TRBJ2-2; CDR3 protein: CSVVWGGVTGELFF
V gene: TRBV27; J gene: TRBJ1-1; CDR3 protein: CASSWTGGTEAFF
V gene: TRBV12-3/TRBV12-4; J gene: TRBJ2-3; CDR3 protein: CASKGGRTDTQYF
V gene: TRBV6-6; J gene: TRBJ2-1; CDR3 protein: CASSNTGTGTNEQFF
V gene: TRBV29-1; J gene: TRBJ2-5; CDR3 protein: CSVEGGVSGAQYF
V gene: TRBV6-5; J gene: TRBJ2-1; CDR3 protein: CASSQTSGARGEQFF
V gene: TRBV29-1; J gene: TRBJ2-7; CDR3 protein: CSVQRGLGNYEQYF
V gene: TRBV7-2; J gene: TRBJ2-3; CDR3 protein: CASSSTSSSYDTQYF
V gene: TRBV20-1; J gene: TRBJ2-1; CDR3 protein: CSAGRQGWPYNEQFF